The present T cell receptor beta chain was sequenced within a study of T cell repertoires in cytomegalovirus infection. TCRdb recomputed calls from the reads with MiXCR, one row per CDR3 protein. In the table there are nearly 650,000 distinct CDR3 sequences, roughly 26% of which are singletons. This clonotype came up many times. Sequences were obtained from CD8+ T cells from PBMCs. The TCR sequence derives from a human donor in good health (CMV status not recorded). Some clones in this sample may be carry-over from other donors' samples.

The CDR3 DNA is TGTGCCAGCAGCTTAAATAAGGGGTATAGCAATCAGCCCCAGCATTTT. Amino acids: CASSLNKGYSNQPQHF. The chain combines TRBV7-8 with TRBJ1-5, with D tentatively TRBD1 (5 bases). V shed 2 bases and J shed 0 bases, with 11 bases lying between them. The CDR3 covers 16 residues. Germline-derived CDR1 and CDR2 are SGHVS and FQNEAQ.